A single sample gave rise to the 18 T cell receptor beta chains below, sequenced in a study of identifying expanded T cells in peripheral blood. The protocol was immunoSEQ multiplex PCR, while the TCRdb copy is restricted to in-frame clones and leaves out a portion. The sample consists of about 100,000 clones, 80% to 90% of them appearing once. Material for sequencing was blood. All receptors come from a person aged 18 to 75 in good health.

The V and J genes are TRBV7-6 and TRBJ1-1; D not certain. Germline V gene lookup returns CDR1 SGHVS and CDR2 FNYEAQ. V was pared by 5 bases and J by 7 bases, with 11 bases between. The length of the CDR3 is 12 residues. The CDR3 region has the DNA TGTGCCAGCAGCCCCAACTTAGTTGAAGCTTTCTTT. Translated: CASSPNLVEAFF.

This chain joins TRBV4-1 and TRBJ2-7; 9 bases map to TRBD2. Looked up from germline, CDR1 is MGHRA and CDR2 is YSYEKL. The V gene end was trimmed by 0 bases and the J gene end by 4 bases; junction bases not matched to a gene: 7. This CDR3 contains 16 residues. DNA of the CDR3: TGCGCCAGCAGCCAAGATCGGGGGACTAGCTCTTACGAGCAGTACTTC. This codes for CASSQDRGTSSYEQYF.

The chain recombines TRBV5-1 with TRBJ2-1; D is ambiguous. V lost 2 bases and J lost 6, with 6 bases in between. The germline V gene encodes CDR1 SGHRS and CDR2 YFSETQ. This CDR3 spans 12 amino acids. The CDR3: CASSFRANEQFF. The CDR3 DNA reads TGCGCCAGCAGCTTTCGGGCCAATGAGCAGTTCTTC.

J is TRBJ2-7 and V is TRBV7-2; 13 nucleotides agree with TRBD2. This CDR3 region has 16 residues. The germline V gene has CDR1 SGHTA and CDR2 FQGNSA. Trimming cost V 5 bases and J 2 bases; bases outside gene matches: 6. The CDR3 DNA reads as TGTGCCAGCAGCGTTGAGGGGACTAGCGGGACCTACGAGCAGTACTTC. It specifies CASSVEGTSGTYEQYF. Full variable domain (rest looked up from reference TRBV7-2 and TRBJ2-7): GAGVSQSPSNKVTEKGKDVELRCDPISGHTALYWYRQSLGQGLEFLIYFQGNSAPDKSGLPSDRFSAERTGGSVSTLTIQRTQQEDSAVYLCASSVEGTSGTYEQYFGPGTRLTVT.

This chain connects TRBV10-3 to TRBJ1-1; D gene unclear. The CDR3 has 14 amino acids. Germline lookup yields CDR1 ENHRY and CDR2 SYGVKD. V was trimmed by 6 bases and J by 3 bases, leaving 14 bases between them. The CDR3 region has the DNA TGTGCCATCAGCCCGGACCCCAGAGACACTGAAGCTTTCTTT. Its protein product is CAISPDPRDTEAFF.

The chain employs TRBV5-4 and TRBJ1-3; TRBD1 might be the D (5 bases). The germline gives CDR1 SGHNT, CDR2 YYREEE (reference sequence). The ends were cut back, 1 base at V and 2 bases at J, with 13 bases in the middle. The CDR3 sequence is 16 residues long. In DNA, the CDR3 is TGTGCCAGCAGCTTGCATGTTGGGGCGGCTGGAAACACCATATATTTT. Translating it yields CASSLHVGAAGNTIYF.

For the CDR3, the DNA is TGTGCCAGCAGTTATTCGGCGGAACAGCCCCAGCATTTT. This codes for CASSYSAEQPQHF. The V call is TRBV6-6, the J call TRBJ1-5; D gene uncertain. The CDR3 is made up of 13 amino acids. Trimming pared 3 bases from V and 7 bases from J, leaving 10 bases between. CDR1 and CDR2 (germline): MNHNY, SVGAGI (reference sequence).

In its sample, this clone was seen a few times. The CDR3 DNA reads TGTGCCAGCCCTCGGGACAGGGCTCCGTATGGCTACACCTTC. Its translation is CASPRDRAPYGYTF. The rearrangement links TRBV18 to TRBJ1-2; 9 nucleotides align to TRBD1. Germline CDR1 KGHSH, CDR2 LQKENI. This CDR3 comprises 14 residues. Unmatched junction bases numbered 9, after V lost 8 bases and J lost 5 bases.

The chain couples TRBV28 to TRBJ1-2, with D hard to call. The germline V gene encodes CDR1 MDHEN and CDR2 SYDVKM. Trimming shortened V by 7 bases and J by 7 bases, and 16 bases separated the two germline ends. The CDR3 length is 13 residues. The CDR3 here is CASTPRATGGYTF. The CDR3 region has the DNA TGTGCCAGCACCCCCCGGGCCACGGGTGGCTACACCTTC.

The chain employs TRBV19 and TRBJ2-3, with 11 bases aligning to TRBD2. This CDR3 has 16 amino acids. Trimming at V came to 3 bases and at J to 2 bases, leaving 4 bases not matched to a gene. In germline, CDR1 is LNHDA, CDR2 SQIVND (reference sequence). The CDR3 sequence: CASSMLAGGFTDTQYF. Here the CDR3 DNA reads TGTGCCAGTAGTATGCTAGCGGGGGGTTTCACAGATACGCAGTATTTT.

The chain carries TRBV5-1 and TRBJ2-7, with TRBD1 identical over 8 bases. The CDR3 spans 16 residues. Trimming cost V 4 bases and J 1 base; bases outside gene matches: 10. Germline V gene data show CDR1 as SGHRS and CDR2 as YFSETQ. The CDR3 loop is CASSQTGTGGSYEQYF. The CDR3 region has the DNA TGCGCCAGCAGCCAAACAGGAACAGGGGGATCCTACGAGCAGTACTTC.

The genes are TRBV7-2 and TRBJ2-3; maybe TRBD2 (6 bases). CDR3 length: 14 residues. Trimming pared 5 bases from V and 5 bases from J, leaving 14 bases between. Per germline, CDR1 SGHTA and CDR2 FQGNSA. Here the CDR3 DNA reads TGTGCCAGCAGCCCCAGTCCGGGGGTAGATACGCAGTATTTT. This encodes CASSPSPGVDTQYF. The entire variable domain, with the rest obtained from reference TRBV7-2 and TRBJ2-3, is as follows: GAGVSQSPSNKVTEKGKDVELRCDPISGHTALYWYRQSLGQGLEFLIYFQGNSAPDKSGLPSDRFSAERTGGSVSTLTIQRTQQEDSAVYLCASSPSPGVDTQYFGPGTRLTVL.

V usage is TRBV6-1 and J usage is TRBJ1-2; TRBD1 is a possible D gene (5 bases). This CDR3 has 13 amino acids. CDR1 and CDR2 from the germline V gene are MNHNS and SASEGT. Trimming removed 7 bases at V and 3 bases at J, with 12 bases between. As DNA, the CDR3 is TGTGCCAGCAACCCTCAGGGATACTATGGCTACACCTTC. Translation: CASNPQGYYGYTF.

This clone was seen once. V is TRBV19 and J is TRBJ1-2; D remains ambiguous. The CDR3 has 13 residues. V was clipped by 1 base and J by 7 bases, with 10 bases between them. Germline V gives CDR1 LNHDA, CDR2 SQIVND (reference sequence). CDR3 nucleotides: TGTGCCAGTAGTATAGCCACACCGGGTGGCTACACCTTC. The encoded protein is CASSIATPGGYTF.

This chain connects TRBV30 to TRBJ1-4; D not certain. V dropped 0 bases and J dropped 4 bases, with 9 bases sitting between them. Germline CDR1 reads GTSNPN; CDR2 reads SVGIG (reference sequence). This CDR3 region has 14 residues. The CDR3 reads CAWSVQGSNEKLFF. The CDR3 region has the DNA TGTGCCTGGAGTGTACAAGGGAGTAATGAAAAACTGTTTTTT.

The chain links TRBV6-5 to TRBJ1-4; D may be TRBD1 (6 bases). Trimming removed 7 bases from V and 0 bases from J, with 12 bases in between. Germline loops: CDR1 MNHEY, CDR2 SVGAGI. CDR3 length: 15 amino acids. The CDR3, as DNA: TGTGCCAGCACCCAGACAGGTTCAACTAATGAAAAACTGTTTTTT. Translation: CASTQTGSTNEKLFF.

This chain connects TRBV11-2 to TRBJ2-1, with a possible D match to TRBD2 (6 bases). Germline CDR1 and CDR2: SGHAT and FQNNGV. V lost 5 bases to trimming and J lost 6 bases, with 14 bases between them. The CDR3 has 14 amino acids. CDR3 nucleotides: TGTGCCAGCAGCCCGAGGACTACCAGCAATGAGCAGTTCTTC. The encoded protein is CASSPRTTSNEQFF.

The sample holds one count of this clone. V usage is TRBV5-1 and J usage is TRBJ1-3; D not certain. V shed 0 bases and J shed 0 bases, with 10 bases lying between them. Germline V lookup: CDR1 SGHRS, CDR2 YFSETQ. The CDR3 is 16 amino acids. The CDR3 DNA reads as TGCGCCAGCAGCTTGGGCCTTATAAACTCTGGAAACACCATATATTTT. Translation gives CASSLGLINSGNTIYF.